This T cell receptor beta chain is from a study of OX40 agonist ivuxolimab in advanced cancers. Study conclusions and caveats: Low levels of normalized T-cell clonal expansion also appeared in some nonresponders. Antigen specificity was not determined for the expanded peripheral T cells. Circulating CD4+ and CD8+ T cells showed clonal expansion by week 6 at 0.1 to 3.0 mg/kg.

The protocol was immunoSEQ multiplex PCR, while the TCRdb copy is restricted to in-frame clones and leaves out a portion. The repertoire holds roughly 53,000 clones, more than 75% seen once, with around 2.4% in the top ten. Points on this clone: Its antigen is unidentified.

The length of the CDR3 is 13 residues. In germline, CDR1 is MNHNY, CDR2 SVGAGI (reference sequence). V was shortened by 6 bases and J by 7 bases, with 13 bases between the two germline ends. Cycle 7 day 1, cycle 4 day 1, and baseline were the timepoints at which blood was sampled. Sequenced material: CD4+ or CD8+ T cells sorted from blood, taken in a trial of the OX40 agonist ivuxolimab. The chain employs TRBV6-6 and TRBJ1-5; no firm D call. The clonotype originates from an adult with an advanced solid tumor such as melanoma, head and neck, liver or kidney cancer. The CDR3, as DNA: TGTGCCAGCAGCACTGGGCAGGTCCAGCCCCAGCATTTT. Protein sequence: CASSTGQVQPQHF.